One sample yielded the 20 T cell receptor beta chains listed below, sequenced in a study of blood T cell repertoires in COVID-19 (dated by TCRdb to 2019 to 2021). Library prep was done by the immunoSEQ multiplex PCR assay. TCRdb took this table from immuneACCESS and kept in-frame rearrangements with V and J called. Such tables lack part of the clones; where checked against another copy, unresolved V genes explain under half of the gap, and the rest is unexplained. The sample includes 40,000 to 55,000 clones, with just over 90% observed a single time. The ten largest make up approximately 0.37% of the sample. Source material: peripheral blood. These receptors were collected from a man in his fifties or sixties with COVID-19, enrolled during active disease.

This clone was counted only a few times. The V call is TRBV6-5, the J call TRBJ2-7, with D maybe TRBD2 (6 bases). The CDR3 is 14 amino acids. CDR1 is MNHEY, CDR2 SVGAGI, per germline. With 2 bases removed from V and 0 bases from J, the gap between germline ends came to 8 bases. CDR3 residues: CASSYGGFSYEQYF. CDR3 coding DNA: TGTGCCAGCAGTTACGGGGGGTTCTCCTACGAGCAGTACTTC.

V gene TRBV19 combines with J gene TRBJ1-5, with a weak D call TRBD1 (5 bases). The V gene lost 5 bases and the J gene lost 0 bases, with 11 bases spanning the gap. The length of the CDR3 is 15 residues. The germline gives CDR1 LNHDA, CDR2 SQIVND (reference sequence). The CDR3 DNA follows: TGTGCCAGTAGTCCACTCGACAGTAGCAATCAGCCCCAGCATTTT. It is translated as CASSPLDSSNQPQHF.

The J gene is TRBJ1-2, the V gene TRBV12-3 or TRBV12-4; D possibly corresponds to TRBD1 (6 bases). CDR3 length equals 12 residues. Trimming took 4 bases from V and 8 from J, leaving 11 bases between them. In nucleotides, the CDR3 is TGTGCCAGCAGTTACAGGGTGAGCGGCTACACCTTC. Translating gives CASSYRVSGYTF.

The chain joins TRBV7-2 to TRBJ2-2, with 8 bases fitting TRBD2. This CDR3 is built from 16 residues. V dropped 5 bases and J dropped 6; count of bases not matched to a gene: 11. Germline V gene lookup returns CDR1 SGHTA and CDR2 FQGNSA. CDR3 coding DNA: TGTGCCAGCAGCAGAATCCCGGGACTAGACCCCGGGGAGCTGTTTTTT. The encoded protein is CASSRIPGLDPGELFF.

CDR3 nucleotide sequence: TGTGCCAGTAGTACCTCTACAGCGGGAGGCTACAATGAGCAGTTCTTC. Its protein is CASSTSTAGGYNEQFF. V usage is TRBV19 and J usage is TRBJ2-1, with TRBD2 matching 9 bases. This CDR3 has 16 residues. V was clipped by 4 bases and J by 3 bases; unmatched bases: 7. Per the germline V gene, CDR1 is LNHDA and CDR2 is SQIVND (reference sequence).

This chain joins TRBV4-2 and TRBJ1-3; 7 bases fit TRBD1. Germline values: CDR1 LGHNA, CDR2 YNFKEQ. The CDR3 is 14 amino acids. J was trimmed by 2 bases and V by 4 bases; bases with no gene match: 2. For the CDR3, the DNA is TGTGCCAGCAGCCTGACAGGGACTGGAAACACCATATATTTT. Translating it yields CASSLTGTGNTIYF.

J is TRBJ1-6 and V is TRBV29-1; 9 bases line up with TRBD1. The CDR3 totals 13 residues. CDR1 and CDR2 (germline): SQVTM, ANQGSEA. Trimming took 4 bases from V and 9 from J; bases not matched to a gene: 4. CDR3 DNA sequence: TGCAGCGTTGTAGAGACAGGGGGTTCACCCCTCCACTTT. Residues: CSVVETGGSPLHF.

This clone was counted between two and nine times. This chain links TRBV13 with TRBJ1-1; D is undetermined. Trimming cost V 7 bases and J 4 bases, with 13 bases left between them. This CDR3 spans 13 amino acids. In germline, CDR1 is PRHDT, CDR2 FYEKMQ (reference sequence). CDR3 nucleotide sequence: TGTGCCAGCACCCGAGGAGGAGGCACTGAAGCTTTCTTT. Its protein is CASTRGGGTEAFF.

The rearrangement links TRBV28 to TRBJ2-2, with 12 bases identical to TRBD1. In germline, CDR1 is MDHEN, CDR2 SYDVKM. There are 17 residues in the CDR3. V shed 3 bases, J shed 5 bases, and the junction held 7 bases outside the gene matches. CDR3 bases: TGTGCCAGCAGTTTTAGGGACAGGGGGCGCCGAACCGGGGAGCTGTTTTTT. This codes for CASSFRDRGRRTGELFF.

The chain links TRBV18 to TRBJ2-7; TRBD2 matches at 7 bases. With V trimmed by 5 bases and J by 0 bases, 4 bases remained unmatched. Germline CDR1 is KGHSH and CDR2 is LQKENI. The CDR3 contains 14 residues. CDR3 sequence: CASSGGGFSYEQYF. DNA for the CDR3: TGTGCCAGCTCAGGGGGAGGGTTCTCCTACGAGCAGTACTTC.

The chain is built from TRBV3-1 (or the pseudogene TRBV3-2) and TRBJ1-1; 9 positions match TRBD1. The germline V gene encodes CDR1 LGHDT and CDR2 YNNKEL (reference sequence). The V segment lost 0 bases and the J segment 1 base; nucleotides outside the gene matches: 6. This CDR3 has 17 amino acids. CDR3 in DNA: TGTGCCAGCAGCCAAGACTTTTCGGGACAGGGGAACACTGAAGCTTTCTTT. Translating it yields CASSQDFSGQGNTEAFF.

The chain couples TRBV12-5 to TRBJ1-5; D is unclear. The CDR3 is 13 residues long. V lost 5 bases, J lost 0 bases, and 5 bases lay in between. Germline CDR1 and CDR2: LGHNT and FRNRAP. Written as DNA, the CDR3 is TGTGCTAGTGGTCCGTATAGCAATCAGCCCCAGCATTTT. It translates to CASGPYSNQPQHF.

The rearrangement joins TRBV27 to TRBJ1-6; D may be TRBD1 (5 bases). CDR3 size: 15 residues. The germline gives CDR1 MNHEY, CDR2 SMNVEV (reference sequence). V lost 6 bases and J 8 bases, leaving 17 bases between the germline ends. DNA for the CDR3: TGTGCCAGCAGCCCTTCTCCTCAGGGATATTCACCCCTCCACTTT. This sequence encodes CASSPSPQGYSPLHF.

J is TRBJ1-1 and V is TRBV20-1, with D perhaps matching TRBD1 (5 bases). V was shortened by 4 bases and J by 9 bases, with 9 bases between the two germline ends. Germline loops: CDR1 DFQATT, CDR2 SNEGSKA (reference sequence). The CDR3 has 10 residues. CDR3 sequence (DNA): TGCAGTGCTACGGACAACAAAGCTTTCTTT. It yields the protein CSATDNKAFF.

The V and J genes are TRBV7-2 and TRBJ2-7, with D maybe TRBD2 (6 bases). The V gene's germline CDR1 is SGHTA and CDR2 FQGNSA. The V end lost 5 bases, the J end lost 0 bases, and 17 bases lay between the germline ends. The CDR3 loop spans 16 amino acids. The CDR3 DNA reads TGTGCCAGCAGCCAATTTAAAGCGGGTATCTCCTACGAGCAGTACTTC. Its protein product is CASSQFKAGISYEQYF. The entire variable domain, with the rest obtained from reference TRBV7-2 and TRBJ2-7, is as follows: GAGVSQSPSNKVTEKGKDVELRCDPISGHTALYWYRQSLGQGLEFLIYFQGNSAPDKSGLPSDRFSAERTGGSVSTLTIQRTQQEDSAVYLCASSQFKAGISYEQYFGPGTRLTVT.

CDR3 bases: TGCGCCAGCAAGACCCATTCGACGGACAGCTTCAGGAGGGGCTACACCTTC. Residues: CASKTHSTDSFRRGYTF. The chain carries TRBV5-1 and TRBJ1-2; perhaps TRBD1 as D (6 bases). The CDR3 is made up of 17 amino acids. Trimming cost V 6 bases and J 8 bases, with 29 bases left between them. Germline V gives CDR1 SGHRS, CDR2 YFSETQ.

This chain connects TRBV12-3 or TRBV12-4 to TRBJ2-7; tentative D call: TRBD2 (7 bases). Trimming stripped 9 bases from V and 7 bases from J, with 16 bases between. This CDR3 has 12 amino acids. The CDR3 coding sequence is TGTGCCAGTGGACAGTGGCGGGGGGAGCAGTACTTC. This encodes CASGQWRGEQYF.

The chain employs TRBV5-1 and TRBJ2-7; 11 positions match TRBD2. Germline loops: CDR1 SGHRS, CDR2 YFSETQ. CDR3 length: 15 residues. The ends lost 4 bases at V and 5 bases at J; junction bases unmatched: 8. CDR3 DNA: TGCGCCAGCAGCCAACTAGCGGGAGAATCCCACGAGCAGTACTTC. Residues: CASSQLAGESHEQYF.

Comment on this clone: Additional DNA sequences in this sample encode the identical CDR3. CDR3 loop: CASSPGTGRNQPQHF. The CDR3 region has the DNA TGTGCCAGCAGCCCCGGGACAGGGCGGAATCAGCCCCAGCATTTT. This sequence joins TRBV9 and TRBJ1-5; TRBD1 aligns across 9 bases. The CDR3 is 15 residues long. V shed 4 bases and J 4 bases; nucleotides not matched to a gene: 6. Germline values: CDR1 SGDLS, CDR2 YYNGEE.

This chain connects TRBV6-2 or TRBV6-3 to TRBJ2-7, with D perhaps matching TRBD1 (6 bases). V shed 2 bases and J shed 0 bases, with 8 bases lying between them. The CDR3 totals 14 residues. Germline values: CDR1 MNHEY, CDR2 SVGEGT. The CDR3 region is CASSYGTNSYEQYF. As DNA, the CDR3 is TGTGCCAGCAGTTACGGGACAAACTCCTACGAGCAGTACTTC.